These 31 T cell receptor beta chains came from one sample sequenced in a study of OX40 agonist ivuxolimab in advanced cancers. Profiled with immunoSEQ multiplex PCR; TCRdb holds only in-frame clones, not every one. This table has some 19,000 clones, 70% to 90% appearing once. The sequenced sample was CD4+ or CD8+ T cells sorted from blood, obtained in a trial of the OX40 agonist ivuxolimab. These receptors were collected from an adult with an advanced solid tumor such as melanoma, head and neck, liver or kidney cancer.

This clone was observed a single time. This chain uses TRBV27 with TRBJ2-5, with D possibly being TRBD2 (6 bases). Trimming left V 6 bases short and J 0 bases short, with 8 bases between. Per germline, CDR1 MNHEY and CDR2 SMNVEV (reference sequence). The CDR3 loop spans 13 amino acids. The CDR3 region has the DNA TGTGCCAGCAGGGCTAGCGACCAAGAGACCCAGTACTTC. Translation gives CASRASDQETQYF.

The chain joins TRBV4-3 to TRBJ1-2; D is possibly TRBD1 (6 bases). V shed 0 bases and J shed 4 bases, with 15 bases lying between them. The germline CDR1 and CDR2 sequences are LGHNA and YSLEER. The CDR3 loop spans 16 amino acids. The CDR3 spells CASSQDPAGATYGYTF. CDR3 coding DNA: TGCGCCAGCAGCCAAGATCCAGCAGGGGCAACCTATGGCTACACCTTC.

This clone was counted once. The J gene is TRBJ2-1, the V gene TRBV14; D is ambiguous. Looked up from germline, CDR1 is SGHDN and CDR2 is FVKESK. Trimming stripped 0 bases from V and 3 bases from J, with 9 bases between. CDR3 length: 15 amino acids. In DNA form, the CDR3 reads TGTGCCAGCAGCCAAGAATGGCTAGTCTACAATGAGCAGTTCTTC. Its protein is CASSQEWLVYNEQFF.

The chain carries TRBV7-3 and TRBJ2-5; no clear D gene. Germline CDR1 reads SGHTA; CDR2 reads FQGTGA. Trimming left V 0 bases short and J 5 bases short, with 7 bases between. CDR3 length: 13 residues. The CDR3: CASSLTAKETQYF. The CDR3 DNA reads as TGTGCCAGCAGCTTAACGGCGAAGGAGACCCAGTACTTC.

The count of this clone is one. The chain joins TRBV19 to TRBJ1-1; D is uncertain. Germline values: CDR1 LNHDA, CDR2 SQIVND (reference sequence). This CDR3 region has 12 residues. CDR3 sequence reads: CAAGLTNTEAFF. CDR3 DNA sequence: TGTGCGGCCGGGCTGACGAACACTGAAGCTTTCTTT.

This chain uses TRBV4-2 with TRBJ1-6, with TRBD1 as a possible D gene (5 bases). There are 16 residues in the CDR3. V dropped 0 bases and J dropped 10 bases, with 16 bases sitting between them. Germline V gene lookup returns CDR1 LGHNA and CDR2 YNFKEQ. The CDR3 region is CASSQEGRDIGSPLHF. CDR3 DNA sequence: TGTGCCAGCAGCCAAGAAGGCAGGGATATTGGATCACCCCTCCACTTT.

J is TRBJ2-7 and V is TRBV14; a possible D gene is TRBD2 (6 bases). CDR1 is SGHDN, CDR2 FVKESK, per germline. V lost 1 base to trimming and J lost 7 bases, with 11 bases between them. The CDR3 contains 13 residues. CDR3 protein: CASSQGGLQEQYF. DNA for the CDR3: TGTGCCAGCAGCCAAGGGGGACTCCAGGAGCAGTACTTC.

The chain joins TRBV7-8 to TRBJ2-1; D is possibly TRBD1 or TRBD2 (5 bases each). Trimming took 6 bases from V and 2 from J, leaving 32 bases between them. This CDR3 region has 21 residues. Per the germline V gene, CDR1 is SGHVS and CDR2 is FQNEAQ. The CDR3 spells CASRQPSGWGSPEGPYNEQFF. DNA of the CDR3: TGTGCCAGCAGACAACCCTCGGGCTGGGGGTCCCCCGAGGGGCCCTACAATGAGCAGTTCTTC.

V and J are TRBV28 and TRBJ2-2, with a possible D match to TRBD2 (5 bases). The germline CDR1 and CDR2 sequences are MDHEN and SYDVKM. V was pared by 5 bases and J by 6 bases, with 10 bases between. This CDR3 is built from 13 residues. CDR3 in amino acids: CASSDYGAGELFF. DNA of the CDR3: TGTGCCAGCAGTGACTATGGGGCCGGGGAGCTGTTTTTT.

The rearrangement links TRBV10-3 to TRBJ2-7; TRBD1 matches 9 bases. The ends lost 6 bases at V and 3 bases at J; junction bases unmatched: 6. CDR3 length: 14 residues. Germline CDR1 is ENHRY and CDR2 is SYGVKD. Written as DNA, the CDR3 is TGTGCCATCAGCGGCGGACAGGGGCTCTACGAGCAGTACTTC. Its translation: CAISGGQGLYEQYF.

V usage is TRBV27 and J usage is TRBJ1-1; D is uncertain. Per germline, CDR1 MNHEY and CDR2 SMNVEV (reference sequence). The CDR3 sequence is 14 residues long. The V end lost 7 bases, the J end lost 1 base, and 13 bases lay between the germline ends. The chain's CDR3 is CASTQGWGNTEAFF. The CDR3 nucleotides are TGTGCCAGCACCCAAGGGTGGGGGAACACTGAAGCTTTCTTT.

The chain joins TRBV28 to TRBJ1-1; 9 bases match TRBD1. J gave up 5 bases and V 6 bases, and 7 bases lay outside the gene matches. The CDR3 has 14 residues. Germline V lookup: CDR1 MDHEN, CDR2 SYDVKM. CDR3 amino acids: CASRHTGGGTEAFF. The CDR3 nucleotides are TGTGCCAGCAGACATACAGGGGGCGGAACTGAAGCTTTCTTT.

The chain is built from TRBV4-1 and TRBJ2-3; 13 bases match TRBD2. Germline V lookup: CDR1 MGHRA, CDR2 YSYEKL. CDR3 size: 17 residues. Trimming at V came to 4 bases and at J to 4 bases, leaving 8 bases not matched to a gene. The CDR3 protein is CASSLGTSGIASDTQYF. As DNA, the CDR3 is TGCGCCAGCAGCCTAGGGACTAGCGGGATCGCGTCAGATACGCAGTATTTT.

By share of the sample, this clone is medium-sized. The chain combines TRBV10-2 with TRBJ1-2; a possible D gene is TRBD1 (5 bases). The CDR3 is made up of 15 amino acids. In germline, CDR1 is WSHSY, CDR2 SAAADI. Trimming took 4 bases from V and 0 from J, leaving 12 bases between them. CDR3 sequence (DNA): TGCGCCAGCAGTGGGGGGGTTTTATCTAACTATGGCTACACCTTC. Protein sequence: CASSGGVLSNYGYTF.

This clone showed up just once. The chain uses TRBV7-9 and TRBJ1-1, with D perhaps TRBD1 (5 bases). The germline CDR1 and CDR2 sequences are SEHNR and FQNEAQ (reference sequence). The V end was cut by 5 bases, the J end by 4 bases, with 11 bases between. The CDR3 length is 13 residues. This CDR3 is CASSQSGSTEAFF. The CDR3 coding sequence is TGTGCCAGCAGCCAATCAGGGAGCACTGAAGCTTTCTTT. Full variable domain (outside the CDR3, taken from reference TRBV7-9 and TRBJ1-1): DTGVSQNPRHKITKRGQNVTFRCDPISEHNRLYWYRQTLGQGPEFLTYFQNEAQLEKSRLLSDRFSAERPKGSFSTLEIQRTEQGDSAMYLCASSQSGSTEAFFGQGTRLTVV.

This rearrangement joins TRBV14 to TRBJ1-2; TRBD1 is a possible D gene (6 bases). CDR3 length: 13 residues. Trimming removed 3 bases from V and 4 bases from J, with 9 bases in between. Germline values: CDR1 SGHDN, CDR2 FVKESK. Here the CDR3 reads CASSQTGSYGYTF. The CDR3 DNA follows: TGTGCCAGCAGCCAGACAGGTTCCTATGGCTACACCTTC. Based on the CDR3 plus reference TRBV14 and TRBJ1-2, the full variable domain is EAGVTQFPSHSVIEKGQTVTLRCDPISGHDNLYWYRRVMGKEIKFLLHFVKESKQDESGMPNNRFLAERTGGTYSTLKVQPAELEDSGVYFCASSQTGSYGYTFGSGTRLTVV.

This sequence joins TRBV7-9 and TRBJ2-3, with 10 bases aligning to TRBD1. V trimming: 6 bases; J trimming: 3 bases; junction bases outside the gene matches: 3. In germline, CDR1 is SEHNR, CDR2 FQNEAQ (reference sequence). The CDR3 has 14 amino acids. In DNA, the CDR3 is TGTGCCAGCAGAGGGGGACAGGGGACAGATACGCAGTATTTT. Protein sequence: CASRGGQGTDTQYF.

The chain uses TRBV5-5 and TRBJ2-3; no definite D call. The germline V and J ends were trimmed by 3 bases and 0 bases, with 5 bases remaining between them. This CDR3 has 13 residues. The germline CDR1 and CDR2 sequences are SGHKS and YYEKEE (reference sequence). The CDR3 spells CASSYGSTDTQYF. CDR3 nucleotides: TGTGCCAGCAGCTATGGGAGCACAGATACGCAGTATTTT.

Concerning this clone itself: The identical CDR3 is also encoded by other nucleotide sequences in the sample. The chain recombines TRBV7-2 with TRBJ2-2; D is unresolved. Per germline, CDR1 SGHTA and CDR2 FQGNSA. V lost 1 base to trimming and J lost 4 bases, with 10 bases between them. The CDR3 sequence is 15 residues long. The CDR3 is CASSLVRSGTGELFF. The CDR3 nucleotides read TGTGCCAGCAGCTTAGTGAGGAGTGGCACCGGGGAGCTGTTTTTT. The variable domain in full, completed from reference TRBV7-2 and TRBJ2-2, reads GAGVSQSPSNKVTEKGKDVELRCDPISGHTALYWYRQSLGQGLEFLIYFQGNSAPDKSGLPSDRFSAERTGGSVSTLTIQRTQQEDSAVYLCASSLVRSGTGELFFGEGSRLTVL.

The chain is built from TRBV4-1 and TRBJ2-7; D unclear. CDR3 length equals 16 residues. Trimming stripped 0 bases from V and 4 bases from J, with 16 bases between. The germline gives CDR1 MGHRA, CDR2 YSYEKL. CDR3 sequence reads: CASSQDSSPSLYEQYF. The CDR3 bases are TGCGCCAGCAGCCAAGACAGTTCCCCGTCGCTGTACGAGCAGTACTTC.

This clone was detected once. The chain recombines TRBV5-1 with TRBJ2-3; D is uncertain. There are 17 residues in the CDR3. Trimming left V 0 bases short and J 0 bases short, with 14 bases between. Germline V gives CDR1 SGHRS, CDR2 YFSETQ. CDR3 bases: TGCGCCAGCAGCTTGGCCCGTCTATACATCAGCACAGATACGCAGTATTTT. Its protein is CASSLARLYISTDTQYF.

This chain connects TRBV4-2 to TRBJ2-1; D possibly matches TRBD1 or TRBD2 (5 bases each). V was clipped by 3 bases and J by 5 bases, with 26 bases between them. Germline-derived CDR1 and CDR2 are LGHNA and YNFKEQ. The CDR3 contains 19 residues. CDR3: CASSHPTQFGVGDHNEQFF. DNA of the CDR3: TGTGCCAGCAGCCACCCGACCCAGTTTGGGGTTGGGGACCACAATGAGCAGTTCTTC.

The chain employs TRBV7-3 and TRBJ1-1; D ambiguous. Germline values: CDR1 SGHTA, CDR2 FQGTGA. V lost 4 bases to trimming and J lost 4 bases, with 16 bases between them. This CDR3 spans 15 amino acids. The CDR3 nucleotides read TGTGCCAGCAGCTCCCACGGCACTGTGGCCACTGAAGCTTTCTTT. Protein sequence: CASSSHGTVATEAFF.

V gene TRBV5-4 combines with J gene TRBJ1-1, with a tentative D call TRBD1 (5 bases). Looked up from germline, CDR1 is SGHNT and CDR2 is YYREEE (reference sequence). The CDR3 has 13 residues. V lost 6 bases and J 3 bases, leaving 12 bases between the germline ends. The DNA for the CDR3 is TGTGCCAGCATGCCCCCGGGGGACACTGAAGCTTTCTTT. It encodes CASMPPGDTEAFF. Drawing the rest from reference TRBV5-4 and TRBJ1-1, the complete variable domain is ETGVTQSPTHLIKTRGQQVTLRCSSQSGHNTVSWYQQALGQGPQFIFQYYREEENGRGNFPPRFSGLQFPNYSSELNVNALELDDSALYLCASMPPGDTEAFFGQGTRLTVV.

Written as DNA, the CDR3 is TGCAGCGTTGAAGAGGTAGGAACCACCTACGAGCAGTACTTC. Translated: CSVEEVGTTYEQYF. V is TRBV29-1 and J is TRBJ2-7; no clear D gene. The CDR3 extends over 14 amino acids. CDR1 SQVTM and CDR2 ANQGSEA come from the germline V gene. Trimming took off 0 bases at V and 2 bases at J, with 11 bases between the two ends.

The V and J genes are TRBV7-8 and TRBJ1-1, with 7 positions matching TRBD1. Germline CDR1 reads SGHVS; CDR2 reads FQNEAQ. V lost 7 bases and J lost 11; bases outside the gene matches: 13. CDR3 size: 13 residues. CDR3 sequence (DNA): TGTGCCAGCACCCAACACCTCCTCAGGGGGGCTTTCTTT. The encoded protein is CASTQHLLRGAFF.

The chain links TRBV7-9 to TRBJ1-5; D is unclear. This CDR3 spans 12 amino acids. The V end was cut by 3 bases, the J end by 4 bases, with 4 bases between. Germline V gene data show CDR1 as SEHNR and CDR2 as FQNEAQ (reference sequence). The CDR3 spells CASSFQNQPQHF. The CDR3 DNA follows: TGTGCCAGCAGCTTCCAGAATCAGCCCCAGCATTTT. Full variable domain (outside the CDR3, taken from reference TRBV7-9 and TRBJ1-5): DTGVSQNPRHKITKRGQNVTFRCDPISEHNRLYWYRQTLGQGPEFLTYFQNEAQLEKSRLLSDRFSAERPKGSFSTLEIQRTEQGDSAMYLCASSFQNQPQHFGDGTRLSIL.

The rearrangement uses TRBV11-2 and TRBJ2-1; D possibly corresponds to TRBD2 (6 bases). Germline CDR1 is SGHAT and CDR2 is FQNNGV. The CDR3 runs to 15 residues. V lost 7 bases, J lost 7 bases, and 20 bases lay in between. Written as DNA, the CDR3 is TGTGCCAGCACCTTGGGGTCGGGAGTTGGAAATGAGCAGTTCTTC. This encodes CASTLGSGVGNEQFF.

The chain couples TRBV19 to TRBJ2-7, with a possible D match to TRBD1 (6 bases). The CDR3 runs 12 residues. The germline CDR1 and CDR2 sequences are LNHDA and SQIVND (reference sequence). V lost 4 bases and J lost 6, with 10 bases in between. The CDR3 DNA sequence: TGTGCCAGTAGTACCACAGGGCTCGAGCAGTACTTC. Translation: CASSTTGLEQYF.

The chain recombines TRBV5-5 with TRBJ2-7; the D is unclear. Germline assignment: CDR1 SGHKS and CDR2 YYEKEE (reference sequence). Trimming left V 3 bases short and J 4 bases short, with 8 bases between. The CDR3 is 12 residues long. The CDR3 region has the DNA TGTGCCAGCAGCTCCGCTGTTTACGAGCAGTACTTC. Residues: CASSSAVYEQYF.

The chain employs TRBV14 and TRBJ2-7, with 10 bases fitting TRBD1. The CDR3 is 15 residues long. Looked up from germline, CDR1 is SGHDN and CDR2 is FVKESK. V lost 3 bases and J lost 4; bases outside the gene matches: 6. Written as DNA, the CDR3 is TGTGCCAGCAGCCAGCCCGGGACAGGGGTATACGAGCAGTACTTC. This sequence encodes CASSQPGTGVYEQYF.